One and the same sample provided the 32 T cell receptor beta chains below, sequenced in a study of response to subunit inactivated influenza vaccine. Via MiXCR, TCRdb re-called the RT-PCR reads, giving one row per CDR3 protein. Here the sample spans about 780,000 distinct CDR3 sequences, 15% to 20% being singletons. The specimen was PBMCs from blood, collected 5 days after vaccination. These receptors were obtained from a man aged 45-65 years who received an inactivated influenza vaccine.

This clonotype was picked up many times. This chain links TRBV7-2 with TRBJ2-3, with 15 bases that match TRBD2. The CDR3 has 17 amino acids. The germline CDR1 and CDR2 sequences are SGHTA and FQGNSA. The V segment lost 3 bases and the J segment 2 bases; nucleotides outside the gene matches: 3. Here the CDR3 reads CASSLGLAGGYTDTQYF. CDR3 DNA sequence: TGTGCCAGCAGCTTGGGACTAGCGGGAGGCTACACAGATACGCAGTATTTT.

The chain combines TRBV10-3 with TRBJ2-7; D is ambiguous. Germline V gives CDR1 ENHRY, CDR2 SYGVKD. The CDR3 is 14 residues long. Trimming removed 0 bases at V and 2 bases at J, with 8 bases between. The CDR3 region has the DNA TGTGCCATCAGTGAGTCGGCCAGACCCTACGAGCAGTACTTC. This translates into CAISESARPYEQYF.

This clonotype was recorded at least ten times. V and J are TRBV20-1 and TRBJ2-1; D unclear. There are 13 residues in the CDR3. V lost 4 bases and J 6 bases, leaving 13 bases between the germline ends. Germline V gene sequence: CDR1 DFQATT, CDR2 SNEGSKA (reference sequence). The CDR3 reads CSAKQSGPNEQFF. The DNA of the CDR3 is TGCAGTGCTAAACAGTCTGGTCCCAATGAGCAGTTCTTC.

This clonotype was counted only a few times. This chain uses TRBV20-1 with TRBJ1-1; D not resolved. The CDR3 covers 14 residues. The V end lost 0 bases, the J end lost 0 bases, and 8 bases lay between the germline ends. Germline V gives CDR1 DFQATT, CDR2 SNEGSKA (reference sequence). The CDR3 is CSARDFKVNTEAFF. The DNA for the CDR3 is TGCAGTGCTAGAGATTTCAAAGTGAACACTGAAGCTTTCTTT.

This clonotype was counted between two and nine times. The chain links TRBV10-3 to TRBJ1-1; TRBD1 is a possible D gene (5 bases). Per germline, CDR1 ENHRY and CDR2 SYGVKD. Trimming removed 11 bases from V and 1 base from J, with 14 bases in between. There are 13 residues in the CDR3. The CDR3 region is CAHGPGGNTEAFF. The CDR3 nucleotides read TGTGCCCACGGGCCCGGGGGGAACACTGAAGCTTTCTTT.

This clonotype was found many times. The chain couples TRBV12-3 or TRBV12-4 to TRBJ1-3; a weak D match, TRBD1 (5 bases). Trimming stripped 6 bases from V and 0 bases from J, with 9 bases between. The CDR3 covers 14 residues. CDR3 coding DNA: TGTGCCAGCAGGAGACAGACCTCTGGAAACACCATATATTTT. Protein: CASRRQTSGNTIYF.

This clonotype was seen more than once but under ten times. The CDR3 is CASSATGTGGYTF. The CDR3 nucleotides read TGTGCCAGCAGCGCGACCGGGACAGGGGGCTACACCTTC. V is TRBV9 and J is TRBJ1-2; 9 bases fit TRBD1. The CDR3 sequence is 13 residues long. From germline, CDR1 is SGDLS and CDR2 YYNGEE. V shed 3 bases and J 8 bases; nucleotides not matched to a gene: 5.

The chain employs TRBV12-3 or TRBV12-4 and TRBJ2-7; TRBD2 matches 9 bases. The CDR3 loop spans 17 amino acids. The V gene end was trimmed by 1 base and the J gene end by 0 bases; junction bases not matched to a gene: 7. CDR3 loop: CASSLGSLAGTSYEQYF. The CDR3 bases are TGTGCCAGCAGTTTAGGGTCCCTAGCGGGGACCTCCTACGAGCAGTACTTC.

The genes are TRBV27 and TRBJ2-7; 7 bases are shared with TRBD2. The V segment lost 5 bases and the J segment 5 bases; nucleotides outside the gene matches: 9. The CDR3 contains 14 residues. The germline V gene encodes CDR1 MNHEY and CDR2 SMNVEV (reference sequence). CDR3 loop: CASSTLGGYHEQYF. DNA for the CDR3: TGTGCCAGCAGTACCCTGGGAGGGTACCACGAGCAGTACTTC.

The genes are TRBV7-8 and TRBJ2-2; weak D call: TRBD1 (6 bases). The CDR3 length is 15 residues. V was trimmed by 3 bases and J by 4 bases, leaving 12 bases between them. From germline, CDR1 is SGHVS and CDR2 FQNEAQ. The CDR3 DNA follows: TGTGCCAGCAGCTTCCCCACACAGGGCACCGGGGAGCTGTTTTTT. Translation gives CASSFPTQGTGELFF.

This sequence joins TRBV5-1 and TRBJ2-7, with 10 nucleotides matching TRBD1. Germline V CDR1 and CDR2: SGHRS, YFSETQ. V lost 0 bases, J lost 6 bases, and 6 bases stayed unmatched. This CDR3 has 15 amino acids. CDR3 bases: TGCGCCAGCAGCTTGGGCTACGGACAGGGGGGCGAGCAGTACTTC. Protein sequence: CASSLGYGQGGEQYF.

This clonotype was counted between two and nine times. The chain employs TRBV6-2 or TRBV6-3 and TRBJ2-3; no definite D call. Germline V lookup: CDR1 MNHEY, CDR2 SVGEGT. This CDR3 has 16 amino acids. Trimming shortened V by 0 bases and J by 4 bases, and 14 bases separated the two germline ends. CDR3 DNA sequence: TGTGCCAGCAGTTACTCGATGGATGAGGCTTCAGATACGCAGTATTTT. It yields the protein CASSYSMDEASDTQYF.

This rearrangement joins TRBV7-9 to TRBJ1-5; no definite D call. Trimming pared 5 bases from V and 3 bases from J, leaving 5 bases between. The CDR3 has 12 amino acids. CDR1 SEHNR and CDR2 FQNEAQ come from the germline V gene (reference sequence). CDR3 nucleotide sequence: TGTGCCAGCAGCGAGGACAATCAGCCCCAGCATTTT. Its translation: CASSEDNQPQHF.

This clonotype showed up just a few times. The J gene is TRBJ2-3, the V gene TRBV12-3 or TRBV12-4; D gene unclear. The CDR3 is made up of 16 amino acids. V lost 2 bases and J lost 3, with 15 bases in between. CDR3 bases: TGTGCCAGCAGTTTAATGGCAATTCCCAGGACAGATACGCAGTATTTT. This translates into CASSLMAIPRTDTQYF.

This clonotype was detected a few times. The gene calls are TRBV29-1 and TRBJ1-1; the D gene is possibly TRBD1 (5 bases). CDR1 is SQVTM and CDR2 is ANQGSEA in the germline V gene. Trimming pared 5 bases from V and 1 base from J, leaving 8 bases between. The CDR3 sequence is 12 residues long. The CDR3 region has the DNA TGCAGCGTTAAACAGGCGAACACTGAAGCTTTCTTT. Translated: CSVKQANTEAFF.

In nucleotides, the CDR3 is TGCAGTGCTACCCGGGAGGGCTACACCTTC. Its protein product is CSATREGYTF. The gene calls are TRBV20-1 and TRBJ1-2, with D uncertain. The CDR3 is made up of 10 amino acids. CDR1 and CDR2 (germline): DFQATT, SNEGSKA (reference sequence). Trimming shortened V by 4 bases and J by 8 bases, and 8 bases separated the two germline ends.

J is TRBJ1-5 and V is TRBV5-1; D is ambiguous. V was trimmed by 2 bases and J by 5 bases, leaving 11 bases between them. Germline CDR1 SGHRS, CDR2 YFSETQ. This CDR3 has 14 residues. CDR3 in amino acids: CASSFAPGDQPQHF. CDR3 nucleotides: TGCGCCAGCAGCTTCGCCCCGGGCGATCAGCCCCAGCATTTT.

The chain uses TRBV7-9 and TRBJ2-1, with TRBD2 matching over 7 bases. This CDR3 has 12 amino acids. Germline CDR1 SEHNR, CDR2 FQNEAQ (reference sequence). J lost 13 bases, V lost 5 bases, and 8 bases had no gene match. The DNA for the CDR3 is TGTGCCAGCAGCCAGGGAGGGCGATTACAGTTCTTC. It encodes CASSQGGRLQFF. Using reference TRBV7-9 and TRBJ2-1 for the parts outside the CDR3, the full variable domain is DTGVSQNPRHKITKRGQNVTFRCDPISEHNRLYWYRQTLGQGPEFLTYFQNEAQLEKSRLLSDRFSAERPKGSFSTLEIQRTEQGDSAMYLCASSQGGRLQFFGPGTRLTVL.

This clonotype was observed a few times. This rearrangement joins TRBV29-1 to TRBJ1-2; D call uncertain. CDR1 and CDR2 (germline): SQVTM, ANQGSEA. The CDR3 consists of 11 residues. The ends were cut back, 3 bases at V and 6 bases at J, with 8 bases in the middle. CDR3 sequence (DNA): TGCAGCGTTGACGGTGGGCATGGCTACACCTTC. Its protein is CSVDGGHGYTF.

V usage is TRBV15 and J usage is TRBJ1-1, with 8 nucleotides matching TRBD1. Germline V lookup: CDR1 LNHNV, CDR2 YYDKDF (reference sequence). With 3 bases clipped from V and 5 bases from J, the junction kept 2 bases outside the gene matches. This CDR3 spans 13 amino acids. The CDR3 protein is CATSRDRETEAFF. DNA for the CDR3: TGTGCCACCAGCAGGGACAGGGAGACTGAAGCTTTCTTT. The variable domain in full, completed from reference TRBV15 and TRBJ1-1, reads DAMVIQNPRYQVTQFGKPVTLSCSQTLNHNVMYWYQQKSSQAPKLLFHYYDKDFNNEADTPDNFQSRRPNTSFCFLDIRSPGLGDTAMYLCATSRDRETEAFFGQGTRLTVV.

Regarding this clonotype: This clone may be a read error of a much larger clone one base away. The V call is TRBV19, the J call TRBJ2-2; D is ambiguous. The CDR3 length is 12 residues. Per germline, CDR1 LNHDA and CDR2 SQIVND (reference sequence). DNA for the CDR3: TGTGCCAGTGTCGAGTACACCGAGGAGCTGTTTTTT. Protein product: CASVEYTEELFF.

The rearrangement links TRBV9 to TRBJ2-7; 9 bases agree with TRBD2. V shed 3 bases and J 4 bases; nucleotides not matched to a gene: 8. Germline CDR1 and CDR2: SGDLS and YYNGEE. The CDR3 is made up of 15 amino acids. The CDR3 loop reads CASSASSGTGYEQYF. CDR3 nucleotide sequence: TGTGCCAGCAGCGCCTCTAGCGGGACCGGGTACGAGCAGTACTTC.

This clonotype has only a few counts. The chain employs TRBV20-1 and TRBJ2-5; D call uncertain. V was shortened by 6 bases and J by 3 bases, with 17 bases between the two germline ends. There are 14 residues in the CDR3. Germline values: CDR1 DFQATT, CDR2 SNEGSKA (reference sequence). CDR3 DNA sequence: TGCAGTGCCACAACCCCCGTGGCAGAAGAGACCCAGTACTTC. Translation: CSATTPVAEETQYF.

The J gene is TRBJ2-1, the V gene TRBV27; 10 positions match TRBD1. This CDR3 comprises 13 residues. CDR1 and CDR2 from the germline V gene are MNHEY and SMNVEV (reference sequence). V was clipped by 7 bases and J by 12 bases; unmatched bases: 9. CDR3 in amino acids: CASTRQGAVGQFF. CDR3 nucleotides: TGTGCCAGCACACGACAGGGGGCGGTAGGGCAGTTCTTC.

This clonotype was seen only a few times. The chain couples TRBV9 to TRBJ2-7; 8 positions match TRBD2. CDR1 is SGDLS and CDR2 is YYNGEE in the germline V gene. This CDR3 contains 14 residues. J gave up 12 bases and V 0 bases, and 11 bases lay outside the gene matches. In DNA, the CDR3 is TGTGCCAGCAGCGTAGCTACAGCGGGGGCGCCCAGGTACTTC. Translation gives CASSVATAGAPRYF. Combining the CDR3 with reference TRBV9 and TRBJ2-7 gives the whole variable domain DSGVTQTPKHLITATGQRVTLRCSPRSGDLSVYWYQQSLDQGLQFLIQYYNGEERAKGNILERFSAQQFPDLHSELNLSSLELGDSALYFCASSVATAGAPRYFGPGTRLTVT.

This clonotype appeared many times. V and J are TRBV11-2 and TRBJ2-4; the D gene is possibly TRBD1 (7 bases). Trimming stripped 0 bases from V and 8 bases from J, with 17 bases between. The germline CDR1 and CDR2 sequences are SGHAT and FQNNGV. The CDR3 length is 16 residues. In DNA, the CDR3 is TGTGCCAGCAGCTTAGATTGGGCAGGGGGGATGTACATTCAGTACTTC. Encoded protein: CASSLDWAGGMYIQYF.

The rearrangement joins TRBV15 to TRBJ2-1; no clear D. With 2 bases removed from V and 8 bases from J, the gap between germline ends came to 10 bases. Germline CDR1 and CDR2: LNHNV and YYDKDF (reference sequence). This CDR3 contains 13 residues. In DNA, the CDR3 is TGTGCCACCAGCAGACATTCCAACCATGAGCAGTTCTTC. This codes for CATSRHSNHEQFF.

The chain recombines TRBV12-3 or TRBV12-4 with TRBJ1-4; D remains ambiguous. V was pared by 1 base and J by 8 bases, with 11 bases between. The length of the CDR3 is 14 residues. DNA of the CDR3: TGTGCCAGCAGTTTAGGAATACCGGGGGAAAAACTGTTTTTT. Amino acids: CASSLGIPGEKLFF.

The table lists this clonotype with a few counts. CDR3 DNA sequence: TGCGCCAGCAGCCAAGAATCATCCTATTCGACAGATACGCAGTATTTT. It specifies CASSQESSYSTDTQYF. J is TRBJ2-3 and V is TRBV4-3, with no clear D. CDR3 length equals 16 residues. Trimming removed 0 bases at V and 3 bases at J, with 13 bases between. CDR1 LGHNA and CDR2 YSLEER come from the germline V gene.

The J gene is TRBJ2-3, the V gene TRBV29-1; no clear D. V lost 6 bases to trimming and J lost 0 bases, with 31 bases between them. CDR1 SQVTM and CDR2 ANQGSEA come from the germline V gene. This CDR3 has 20 amino acids. The CDR3, as DNA: TGCAGCGTGGCCCCCACCGTTAATTACCCCATGATTCAAAGCACAGATACGCAGTATTTT. Residues: CSVAPTVNYPMIQSTDTQYF.

V usage is TRBV12-3 or TRBV12-4 and J usage is TRBJ1-1, with D perhaps matching TRBD1 (5 bases). The V end was cut by 3 bases, the J end by 4 bases, with 18 bases between. The CDR3 is 16 amino acids. The CDR3 sequence: CASSFSSGGRGTEAFF. CDR3 bases: TGTGCCAGCAGTTTTAGTTCGGGGGGACGTGGCACTGAAGCTTTCTTT.

A few counts support this clonotype. The gene calls are TRBV12-3 or TRBV12-4 and TRBJ2-2, with 7 nucleotides matching TRBD1. This CDR3 contains 13 residues. The J segment lost 6 bases and the V segment lost 4 bases, leaving 2 bases of the junction unmatched. The CDR3 bases are TGTGCCAGCAGTTCCGGGACAGCCGGGGAGCTGTTTTTT. Translating it yields CASSSGTAGELFF.